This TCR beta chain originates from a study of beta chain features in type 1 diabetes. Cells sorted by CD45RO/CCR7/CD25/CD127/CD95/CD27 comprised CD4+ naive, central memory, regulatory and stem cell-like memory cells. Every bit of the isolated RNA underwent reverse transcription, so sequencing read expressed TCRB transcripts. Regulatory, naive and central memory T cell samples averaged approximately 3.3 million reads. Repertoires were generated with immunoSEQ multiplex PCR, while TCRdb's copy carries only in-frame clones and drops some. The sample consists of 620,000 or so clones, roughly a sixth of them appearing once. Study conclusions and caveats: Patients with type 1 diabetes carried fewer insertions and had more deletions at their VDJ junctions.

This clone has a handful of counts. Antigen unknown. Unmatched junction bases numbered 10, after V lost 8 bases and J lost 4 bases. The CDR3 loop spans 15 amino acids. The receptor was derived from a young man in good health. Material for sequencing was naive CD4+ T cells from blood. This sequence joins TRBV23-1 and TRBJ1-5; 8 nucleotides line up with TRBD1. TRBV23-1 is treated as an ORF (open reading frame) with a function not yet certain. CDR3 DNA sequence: TGCGCCAGCGGCCCGACAGGGGAAAAAAATCAGCCCCAGCATTTT. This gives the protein CASGPTGEKNQPQHF.